This TCR beta chain was recovered during a study of PD-1 blockade in classical Hodgkin lymphoma. Brentuximab vedotin exposure varied among the patients, all of whom had relapsed after autologous stem cell transplantation. Here immunoSEQ multiplex PCR was the method, and the copy in TCRdb shows in-frame clones only, minus some. The table has 45,000 to 50,000 clones, roughly 75% seen once. Germline CDR1 reads SGHKS; CDR2 reads YYEKEE (reference sequence). The CDR3 is 14 amino acids. V lost 1 base to trimming and J lost 11 bases; unmatched junction nucleotides: 10. Regarding this clone: Its antigen is undetermined.

General observations from the study: Diversity in CD4+ TCRs, unlike that measured in CD8+ TCRs, had risen significantly by C4D1. Reports described newly diagnosed patients as having lower baseline TCR diversity than healthy donors. Partial responders and progressors had significantly lower baseline TCR diversity. Some patients started nivolumab under 1 year after ASCT, and they were excluded.

The chain links TRBV5-5 to TRBJ2-3, with TRBD2 matching over 7 bases. The starting material was peripheral blood mononuclear cells (PBMCs), obtained before the second cycle of nivolumab. This sequence originates from a human donor with classical Hodgkin lymphoma. DNA of the CDR3: TGTGCCAGCAGCTTGCCTTTTGGACTAGGGGTGCAGTATTTT. This gives the protein CASSLPFGLGVQYF.